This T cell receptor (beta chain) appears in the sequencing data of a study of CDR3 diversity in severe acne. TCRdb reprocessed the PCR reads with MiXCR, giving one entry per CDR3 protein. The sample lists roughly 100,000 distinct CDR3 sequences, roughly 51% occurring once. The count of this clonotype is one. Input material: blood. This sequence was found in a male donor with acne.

CDR3 in DNA: TGTGCCAGTAGTAAGACAGGGAGAACCGATGAGCAGTTCTTC. Its protein is CASSKTGRTDEQFF. The V and J genes are TRBV19 and TRBJ2-1; 7 bases align to TRBD1. Germline V gene sequence: CDR1 LNHDA, CDR2 SQIVND (reference sequence). CDR3 size: 14 residues. V lost 4 bases and J lost 8; bases outside the gene matches: 8.